The 26 T cell receptor beta chains listed next were all sequenced from one sample in a study of control samples from healthy donors and cancer patients. Repertoires were generated with immunoSEQ multiplex PCR, while TCRdb's copy carries only in-frame clones and drops some. This table has under 450,000 clones, around 90% appearing once. The specimen sequenced was PBMCs. All receptors come from a man aged 40-49 years with head and neck cancer.

The J gene is TRBJ2-5, the V gene TRBV4-1; D may correspond to TRBD1 or TRBD2 (5 bases each). V gave up 1 base and J gave up 4 bases, with 10 bases separating them. CDR3 size: 14 residues. The V gene's germline CDR1 is MGHRA and CDR2 YSYEKL. This CDR3 reads CASSQVLGPETQYF. Written as DNA, the CDR3 is TGCGCCAGCAGCCAAGTCCTGGGACCAGAGACCCAGTACTTC.

The sample holds a few counts of this clone. The V gene is TRBV30, the J gene TRBJ1-2, with TRBD1 as a possible D gene (6 bases). This CDR3 is built from 14 residues. Trimming left V 0 bases short and J 10 bases short, with 18 bases between. Germline assignment: CDR1 GTSNPN and CDR2 SVGIG (reference sequence). CDR3 residues: CAWSVSDRLRVYTF. The CDR3 region has the DNA TGTGCCTGGAGTGTATCCGACAGGTTAAGAGTCTACACCTTC.

This clone was counted once. This chain connects TRBV28 to TRBJ1-4; 11 positions agree with TRBD1. V gave up 5 bases and J gave up 2 bases; unmatched junction bases: 16. CDR1 MDHEN and CDR2 SYDVKM come from the germline V gene. The CDR3 sequence is 20 residues long. The CDR3 loop reads CASSLIGQGAISITNEKLFF. CDR3 sequence (DNA): TGTGCCAGCAGTCTAATCGGACAGGGGGCGATTTCCATCACTAATGAAAAACTGTTTTTT.

The chain couples TRBV5-1 to TRBJ2-2; either TRBD1 or TRBD2 may fit D (5 bases each). V dropped 5 bases and J dropped 5 bases, with 16 bases sitting between them. CDR3 size: 15 residues. Per the germline V gene, CDR1 is SGHRS and CDR2 is YFSETQ. The CDR3 DNA reads TGCGCCAGCAGTATGGTGTCAGGGAGTACCGGGGAGCTGTTTTTT. This sequence encodes CASSMVSGSTGELFF. Together with reference TRBV5-1 and TRBJ2-2, the CDR3 gives the full variable domain: KAGVTQTPRYLIKTRGQQVTLSCSPISGHRSVSWYQQTPGQGLQFLFEYFSETQRNKGNFPGRFSGRQFSNSRSEMNVSTLELGDSALYLCASSMVSGSTGELFFGEGSRLTVL.

The rearrangement joins TRBV3-1 (or the pseudogene TRBV3-2) to TRBJ1-2, with TRBD1 matching over 7 bases. V dropped 10 bases and J dropped 0; count of bases not matched to a gene: 11. CDR3 length: 15 amino acids. Germline lookup yields CDR1 LGHDT and CDR2 YNNKEL (reference sequence). CDR3 in amino acids: CATVPRDRTNYGYTF. In DNA, the CDR3 is TGTGCCACGGTACCTCGGGACAGAACTAACTATGGCTACACCTTC.

The V and J genes are TRBV6-1 and TRBJ2-1; 12 nucleotides align to TRBD1. V lost 4 bases and J lost 0; bases outside the gene matches: 10. This CDR3 is 19 amino acids long. Germline CDR1 MNHNS, CDR2 SASEGT. The CDR3 coding sequence is TGTGCCAGCAGTGGGGGGGGACAGGGGGCCACGAGCTCCTACAATGAGCAGTTCTTC. Its protein is CASSGGGQGATSSYNEQFF.

The CDR3 is CASSFEFGTQYF. Here the CDR3 DNA reads TGTGCCAGCAGTTTTGAGTTTGGGACCCAGTACTTC. This chain joins TRBV28 and TRBJ2-5; D not certain. The CDR3 spans 12 residues. V was cut by 3 bases and J by 7 bases, with 9 bases left in between. Per the germline V gene, CDR1 is MDHEN and CDR2 is SYDVKM.

The chain combines TRBV9 with TRBJ2-7; TRBD1 is a possible D gene (6 bases). CDR1 is SGDLS, CDR2 YYNGEE, per germline. The CDR3 covers 12 residues. V lost 0 bases and J 6 bases, leaving 7 bases between the germline ends. The CDR3 DNA reads TGTGCCAGCAGCGTAGAAGGGGGCGAGCAGTACTTC. It translates to CASSVEGGEQYF.

V is TRBV9 and J is TRBJ1-2; the match to TRBD1 covers 7 bases. V lost 0 bases, J lost 5 bases, and 4 bases stayed unmatched. The CDR3 loop spans 14 amino acids. Per germline, CDR1 SGDLS and CDR2 YYNGEE. The CDR3, as DNA: TGTGCCAGCAGCGTAGGACAGGGCGATTATGGCTACACCTTC. Translated, it gives CASSVGQGDYGYTF. The full variable domain, its missing parts supplied by reference TRBV9 and TRBJ1-2, is DSGVTQTPKHLITATGQRVTLRCSPRSGDLSVYWYQQSLDQGLQFLIQYYNGEERAKGNILERFSAQQFPDLHSELNLSSLELGDSALYFCASSVGQGDYGYTFGSGTRLTVV.

The gene calls are TRBV20-1 and TRBJ1-3; D not certain. Trimming shortened V by 3 bases and J by 2 bases, and 14 bases separated the two germline ends. Per the germline V gene, CDR1 is DFQATT and CDR2 is SNEGSKA (reference sequence). The CDR3 loop spans 15 amino acids. CDR3 sequence reads: CSASDGTVPGNTIYF. DNA for the CDR3: TGCAGTGCTAGTGATGGTACAGTTCCTGGAAACACCATATATTTT.

The chain combines TRBV7-3 with TRBJ1-6; 9 bases agree with TRBD1. CDR1 and CDR2 (germline): SGHTA, FQGTGA. Losses at the gene ends were 5 bases for V and 3 bases for J; bases not matched to a gene: 2. The CDR3 spans 15 residues. This chain's CDR3 is CASSATGGYNSPLHF. The CDR3 coding sequence is TGTGCCAGCAGCGCGACAGGGGGCTATAATTCACCCCTCCACTTT.

V and J are TRBV7-9 and TRBJ1-4, with D possibly matching TRBD1 (5 bases). The germline gives CDR1 SEHNR, CDR2 FQNEAQ (reference sequence). The V end was cut by 1 base, the J end by 8 bases, with 11 bases between. The CDR3 contains 14 residues. For the CDR3, the DNA is TGTGCCAGCAGCTTAGTTGCAGGGACCGAAAAACTGTTTTTT. This gives the protein CASSLVAGTEKLFF.

This chain connects TRBV3-1 (or the pseudogene TRBV3-2) to TRBJ2-5; unclear D gene. CDR1 and CDR2 (germline): LGHDT, YNNKEL (reference sequence). The CDR3 covers 15 residues. The V gene lost 2 bases and the J gene lost 5 bases, with 15 bases spanning the gap. The CDR3 spells CASSQLAPPLETQYF. As DNA, the CDR3 is TGTGCCAGCAGCCAATTGGCTCCCCCGCTGGAGACCCAGTACTTC.

The V gene is TRBV27, the J gene TRBJ2-2, with D maybe TRBD1 (6 bases). Germline V gene data show CDR1 as MNHEY and CDR2 as SMNVEV (reference sequence). This CDR3 comprises 14 residues. V lost 6 bases to trimming and J lost 8 bases, with 16 bases between them. The CDR3 region has the DNA TGTGCCAGCAGACCCGGACAGACGTCGGGGGAGCTGTTTTTT. It is translated as CASRPGQTSGELFF.

CDR3 DNA sequence: TGTGCCAGCAGCCAACTCACTCCGTCCAACGAGCAGTACTTC. This sequence encodes CASSQLTPSNEQYF. The rearrangement links TRBV3-1 (or the pseudogene TRBV3-2) to TRBJ2-7; D not certain. The germline CDR1 and CDR2 sequences are LGHDT and YNNKEL (reference sequence). The CDR3 has 14 amino acids. V was clipped by 2 bases and J by 5 bases, with 13 bases between them.

V gene TRBV19 combines with J gene TRBJ1-2; no definite D call. V dropped 0 bases and J dropped 8 bases, with 7 bases sitting between them. Germline V gene lookup returns CDR1 LNHDA and CDR2 SQIVND (reference sequence). The CDR3 length is 12 residues. DNA for the CDR3: TGTGCCAGTAGTATAGATCAAGGGGGCTACACCTTC. Its translation: CASSIDQGGYTF.

The rearrangement links TRBV6-2 or TRBV6-3 to TRBJ2-7; D is uncertain. Germline loops: CDR1 MNHEY, CDR2 SVGEGT. The CDR3 totals 14 residues. Trimming shortened V by 4 bases and J by 4 bases, and 14 bases separated the two germline ends. The CDR3 DNA follows: TGTGCCAGCAGTTCCTCCCTTGAGGATTACGAGCAGTACTTC. Translating it yields CASSSSLEDYEQYF.

The chain employs TRBV9 and TRBJ2-2; the D gene could be TRBD1 or TRBD2 (6 bases each). Germline V CDR1 and CDR2: SGDLS, YYNGEE. This CDR3 spans 13 amino acids. V dropped 2 bases and J dropped 6 bases, with 8 bases sitting between them. CDR3 residues: CASSVGGAGELFF. CDR3 nucleotides: TGTGCCAGCAGCGTGGGGGGCGCCGGGGAGCTGTTTTTT.

This chain links TRBV6-4 with TRBJ1-1; TRBD1 matches at 9 bases. The CDR3 loop spans 14 amino acids. The germline V gene encodes CDR1 MRHNA and CDR2 SNTAGT. The J segment lost 3 bases and the V segment lost 6 bases, leaving 5 bases of the junction unmatched. CDR3 region: CASRMDRGDTEAFF. CDR3 bases: TGTGCCAGCAGAATGGACAGGGGAGACACTGAAGCTTTCTTT.

The rearrangement links TRBV7-2 to TRBJ2-7; D may be TRBD1 or TRBD2 (5 bases each). CDR1 SGHTA and CDR2 FQGNSA come from the germline V gene. V was clipped by 1 base and J by 0 bases, with 13 bases between them. The CDR3 sequence is 16 residues long. The CDR3 nucleotides read TGTGCCAGCAGCTTAGTCGGGTGGGACGTCTCCTACGAGCAGTACTTC. Translating gives CASSLVGWDVSYEQYF.

This chain uses TRBV7-6 with TRBJ1-6; the D is unclear. From germline, CDR1 is SGHVS and CDR2 FNYEAQ. V lost 1 base and J lost 7, with 8 bases in between. CDR3 length: 14 residues. DNA for the CDR3: TGTGCCAGCAGCTTAGTTCCAGAAAATTCACCCCTCCACTTT. Protein product: CASSLVPENSPLHF.

The V gene is TRBV15, the J gene TRBJ1-4; TRBD1 agrees at 12 bases. V lost 2 bases and J lost 3; bases outside the gene matches: 10. There are 19 residues in the CDR3. Per the germline V gene, CDR1 is LNHNV and CDR2 is YYDKDF (reference sequence). The DNA of the CDR3 is TGTGCCACCAGCAGATCGGGACAGGGGGCCCCACGGGCTAATGAAAAACTGTTTTTT. It codes for CATSRSGQGAPRANEKLFF.

This sequence joins TRBV7-2 and TRBJ2-7; TRBD2 aligns across 7 bases. Germline trimming cut 8 bases from V and 3 bases from J; bases unmatched to any gene: 4. Germline V CDR1 and CDR2: SGHTA, FQGNSA. CDR3 size: 12 residues. The CDR3 nucleotides are TGTGCCAGCGGCGGGGGTAGCTACGAGCAGTACTTC. Its protein product is CASGGGSYEQYF.

The CDR3 bases are TGTGCCAGCACTAATGTGCGGCGGGAGGTCTACAATGAGCAGTTCTTC. Encoded protein: CASTNVRREVYNEQFF. The chain has TRBV28 and TRBJ2-1; 8 positions agree with TRBD2. The germline V gene encodes CDR1 MDHEN and CDR2 SYDVKM. This CDR3 has 16 amino acids. With 7 bases clipped from V and 3 bases from J, the junction kept 11 bases outside the gene matches.

This clone was observed a single time. The CDR3 sequence: CASKQTGGRETQYF. The CDR3 bases are TGCGCCAGCAAACAGACAGGGGGACGAGAGACCCAGTACTTC. The J gene is TRBJ2-5, the V gene TRBV5-1, with 9 bases that match TRBD1. In germline, CDR1 is SGHRS, CDR2 YFSETQ. V shed 6 bases and J 4 bases; nucleotides not matched to a gene: 7. This CDR3 region has 14 residues.

Written as DNA, the CDR3 is TGTGCCAGCAGTTTGACCCGGACAGGTCATGGCTACACCTTC. Protein: CASSLTRTGHGYTF. This chain uses TRBV28 with TRBJ1-2; 7 positions match TRBD1. Germline assignment: CDR1 MDHEN and CDR2 SYDVKM. The CDR3 spans 14 residues. V was clipped by 3 bases and J by 6 bases; unmatched bases: 7.